What follows describes a single T cell receptor beta chain. Its specificity is unknown. Between the trimmed V and J ends, which lost 2 bases and 7 bases, there was a span of 16 bases. The CDR3 contains 15 residues. In germline, CDR1 is SGDLS, CDR2 YYNGEE. 13 Jbeta primers and 60 Vbeta primers were used for the PCR. Sequencing used immunoSEQ multiplex PCR; TCRdb keeps in-frame clones, though not all of them. The data hold hundreds of thousands of clones, with roughly 75% observed a single time. This sample was included in a study of cytomegalovirus exposure and HLA in healthy donors. The study, taken as a whole, reports: In an earlier analysis, about 87% or about 30%: the productive usage of most TCR beta V segments. In a later analysis, compared with equally common non-associated chains, HLA-associated beta chains were more expanded. Rarity characterized most TCR sequences, yet some public TCRs appeared in many donors. In a later analysis, at a false discovery rate of 0.05, over 15,000 TCR beta sequences were associated with HLA alleles.

This clonotype was obtained from a woman younger than 45 in good health and CMV-seronegative. The sequencing sample was made of PBMCs. The J gene is TRBJ2-1, the V gene TRBV9; maybe TRBD2 (6 bases). This CDR3 is CASSVSASVVNEQFF. The DNA of the CDR3 is TGTGCCAGCAGCGTTTCGGCTAGCGTAGTTAATGAGCAGTTCTTC.